The 9 T cell receptor beta chains in this list originate from one sample, sequenced in a study of Ad26.COV2.S vaccination and SARS-CoV-2 variants. Treatment: some 20 received Ad26.COV2.S at low or high dose, single or two shots; about 5 received placebo; per-sample allocation not given. Sampling was done on day 63 after the first vaccine or placebo injection. The method was immunoSEQ multiplex PCR; TCRdb's version includes in-frame clones alone and lacks a portion of them. This sample has about 680,000 clones; about 90% occur once, and the top ten carry roughly 1.5%. This material consisted of peripheral blood, taken in a trial of Ad26.COV2.S vaccine versus placebo. The source is a person between 18 and 59 years old who received the Ad26.COV2.S COVID-19 vaccine or a placebo.

The rearrangement uses TRBV10-3 and TRBJ2-6, with no clear D. Germline loops: CDR1 ENHRY, CDR2 SYGVKD. The CDR3 runs 15 residues. The V gene lost 4 bases and the J gene lost 0 bases, with 7 bases spanning the gap. CDR3 coding DNA: TGTGCCATCAGTGGAGTGTACTCTGGGGCCAACGTCCTGACTTTC. Translating gives CAISGVYSGANVLTF.

Points on this clone: The same CDR3 arises from other DNA sequences in this sample as well. The V gene is TRBV6-2 or TRBV6-3, the J gene TRBJ1-1; the D is unclear. The V end was cut by 4 bases, the J end by 1 base, with 4 bases between. The CDR3 is 12 amino acids. Germline-derived CDR1 and CDR2 are MNHEY and SVGEGT. The DNA of the CDR3 is TGTGCCAGCAGTTTTGGGAACACTGAAGCTTTCTTT. Translation gives CASSFGNTEAFF.

V and J are TRBV19 and TRBJ2-6; no firm D call. Germline CDR1 reads LNHDA; CDR2 reads SQIVND (reference sequence). The CDR3 sequence is 16 residues long. The V end lost 4 bases, the J end lost 0 bases, and 10 bases lay between the germline ends. The CDR3 sequence is CASSRSDTSGANVLTF. CDR3 DNA sequence: TGTGCCAGTAGTAGATCAGACACCTCTGGGGCCAACGTCCTGACTTTC.

CDR3 region: CASSVRGDSNQPQHF. DNA of the CDR3: TGTGCCAGTAGTGTGAGGGGCGATAGCAATCAGCCCCAGCATTTT. The chain couples TRBV19 to TRBJ1-5; tentative D call: TRBD1 (5 bases). This CDR3 is 15 amino acids long. Germline loops: CDR1 LNHDA, CDR2 SQIVND (reference sequence). V lost 5 bases, J lost 0 bases, and 11 bases lay in between.

V usage is TRBV24-1 and J usage is TRBJ2-1, with 7 bases matching TRBD2. The CDR3 loop spans 15 amino acids. Germline lookup yields CDR1 KGHDR and CDR2 SFDVKD. V gave up 9 bases and J gave up 0 bases; unmatched junction bases: 7. The chain's CDR3 is CATPWGEGSYNEQFF. The CDR3 bases are TGTGCCACCCCTTGGGGGGAGGGCTCCTACAATGAGCAGTTCTTC.

This clone occurred a few times. The J gene is TRBJ2-1, the V gene TRBV7-9; no clear D. V was cut by 5 bases and J by 11 bases, with 10 bases left in between. This CDR3 has 11 residues. The germline V gene encodes CDR1 SEHNR and CDR2 FQNEAQ (reference sequence). Here the CDR3 reads CASSAGRKQFF. The CDR3 DNA follows: TGTGCCAGCAGCGCAGGAAGGAAGCAGTTCTTC.

The chain's CDR3 is CSVVGSGSTGELFF. The CDR3 DNA follows: TGCAGCGTTGTTGGTAGCGGGAGTACCGGGGAGCTGTTTTTT. The J gene is TRBJ2-2, the V gene TRBV29-1; 9 bases are shared with TRBD2. CDR1 SQVTM and CDR2 ANQGSEA come from the germline V gene. The junction had 5 bases not matched to a gene; V was cut back by 4 bases and J by 5 bases. CDR3 size: 14 residues.

The chain joins TRBV12-5 to TRBJ2-1; 11 positions agree with TRBD2. From germline, CDR1 is LGHNT and CDR2 FRNRAP. The CDR3 sequence is 17 residues long. V trimming: 5 bases; J trimming: 0 bases; junction bases outside the gene matches: 6. CDR3 DNA sequence: TGTGCTAGTGGTACCTTAGCGGGGGGGCTCTCCTACAATGAGCAGTTCTTC. Its translation is CASGTLAGGLSYNEQFF.

The chain couples TRBV5-1 to TRBJ2-6, with D perhaps matching TRBD2 (5 bases). The CDR3 consists of 15 residues. Germline CDR1 reads SGHRS; CDR2 reads YFSETQ. V gave up 2 bases and J gave up 2 bases, with 8 bases separating them. The CDR3 protein is CASSFVGAGANVLTF. The DNA of the CDR3 is TGCGCCAGCAGCTTCGTCGGGGCTGGGGCCAACGTCCTGACTTTC.